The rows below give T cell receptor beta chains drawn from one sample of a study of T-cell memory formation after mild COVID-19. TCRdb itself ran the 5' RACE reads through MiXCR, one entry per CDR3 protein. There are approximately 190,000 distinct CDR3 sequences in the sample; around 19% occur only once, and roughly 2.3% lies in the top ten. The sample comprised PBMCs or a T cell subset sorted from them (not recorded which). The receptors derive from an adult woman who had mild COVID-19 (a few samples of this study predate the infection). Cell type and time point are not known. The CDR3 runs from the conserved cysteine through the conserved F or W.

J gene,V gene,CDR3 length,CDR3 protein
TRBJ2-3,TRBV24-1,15,CATSDYRGLTDTQYF
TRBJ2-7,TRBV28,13,CASIIDGGYEQYF
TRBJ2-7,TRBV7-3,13,CASSLDREGEQYF
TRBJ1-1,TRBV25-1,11,CASVTNTEAFF
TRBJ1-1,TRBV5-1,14,CASSPAAGNTEAFF
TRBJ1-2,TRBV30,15,CAWSVRFEFNYGYTF
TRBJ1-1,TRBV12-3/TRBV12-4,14,CASSLQGTGTEAFF
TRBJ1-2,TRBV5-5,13,CASSLVLGYGYTF
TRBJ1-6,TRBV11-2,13,CASSFTGDSPLHF
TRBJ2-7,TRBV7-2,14,CASSYEGTTPRQYF
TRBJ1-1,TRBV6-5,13,CASSPTGSTEAFF
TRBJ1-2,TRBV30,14,CARGTGATSYGYTF
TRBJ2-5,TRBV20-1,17,CSARLLDPGQIQETQYF
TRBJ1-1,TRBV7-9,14,CASRPAPWGTEAFF
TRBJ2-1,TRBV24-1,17,CATSDFSSSGRNNEQFF
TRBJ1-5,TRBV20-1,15,CSAPASGEYNQPQHF
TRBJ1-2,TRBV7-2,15,CASSLARGGGYGYTF
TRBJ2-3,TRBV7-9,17,CASSPTGRDRGTDTQYF
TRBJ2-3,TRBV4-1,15,CASSQDKGGSDTQYF
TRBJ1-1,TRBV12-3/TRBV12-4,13,CASLSGGNTEAFF
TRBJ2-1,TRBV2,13,CASMGGGRDEQFF
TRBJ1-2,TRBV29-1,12,CSETDRLDGYTF
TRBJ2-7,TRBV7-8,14,CASSFIRDSYEQYF
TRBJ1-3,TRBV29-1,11,CSVTLYGTIYF
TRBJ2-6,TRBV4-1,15,CASSQVWGGANVLTF
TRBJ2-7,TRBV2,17,CASSERSGGRFTYEQYF
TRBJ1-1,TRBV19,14,CASSMGQRYTEAFF
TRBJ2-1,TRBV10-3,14,CATQGLAVTNEQFF
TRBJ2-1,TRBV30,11,CAWSTGTGPFF
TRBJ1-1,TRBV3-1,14,CASSRGTGGTEAFF
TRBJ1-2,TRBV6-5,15,CASSYSPRGYYGYTF
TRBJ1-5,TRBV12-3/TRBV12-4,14,CASSSAGIGQPQHF
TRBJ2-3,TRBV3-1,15,CASSQGLAGVYTQYF
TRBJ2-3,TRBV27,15,CASLPYGQGTDTQYF
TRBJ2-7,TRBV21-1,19,CASSKKGPGRGVNAYEQYF
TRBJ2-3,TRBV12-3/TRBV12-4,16,CASSPSGGGVIYTQYF
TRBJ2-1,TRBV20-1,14,CSAGDSNPYNEQFF
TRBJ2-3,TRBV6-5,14,CASSSTSSTDTQYF
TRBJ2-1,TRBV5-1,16,CASSATPGGSYNEQFF
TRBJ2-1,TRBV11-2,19,CASSLDHGVAGSSYNEQFF
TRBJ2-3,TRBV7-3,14,CASSRLAGRDTQYF
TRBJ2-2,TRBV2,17,CASSYGTSGRGTGELFF
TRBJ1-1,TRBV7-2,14,CASSYRGGSPEAFF
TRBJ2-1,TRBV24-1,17,CATSDLAGTGVINEQFF